These 4 T cell receptor beta chains came from one sample sequenced in a study of T-cell reconstitution after alpha-beta-depleted transplantation in children. Unique molecular identifiers were incorporated into the prepared TCRbeta library. TCRdb fed the PCR reads into MiXCR, producing one record per CDR3 protein. The sample lists about 110,000 distinct CDR3 sequences; about 9.4% were seen once. Sequencing used PBMCs from the stem cell graft donor, obtained from the stem cell graft. These receptors were collected from a human donor who donated a stem cell graft to a child with acute lymphoblastic leukemia.

This clonotype was counted ten times or more. J is TRBJ2-5 and V is TRBV29-1; D may be TRBD1 or TRBD2 (6 bases each). The germline V gene has CDR1 SQVTM and CDR2 ANQGSEA. The CDR3 length is 13 residues. Between the trimmed V and J ends, which lost 2 bases and 2 bases, there was a span of 9 bases. CDR3 in amino acids: CSVEPGAQETQYF. CDR3 bases: TGCAGCGTTGAACCGGGGGCGCAAGAGACCCAGTACTTC.

Ten or more counts support this clonotype. CDR3 nucleotides: TGTGCCAGCAGCCAAGAGGCCAGGGGCCACGAGCAGTACTTC. This gives the protein CASSQEARGHEQYF. V is TRBV14 and J is TRBJ2-7; possibly TRBD1 for D (6 bases). Trimming cost V 0 bases and J 5 bases, with 11 bases left between them. This CDR3 region has 14 residues. Germline values: CDR1 SGHDN, CDR2 FVKESK.

This clonotype was seen repeatedly, ten times or more. J is TRBJ2-7 and V is TRBV5-1, with 11 positions matching TRBD2. The trim removed 3 bases at V and 0 bases at J, leaving 2 bases unmatched. This CDR3 is 15 amino acids long. Germline assignment: CDR1 SGHRS and CDR2 YFSETQ. CDR3 region: CASSYSGGDSYEQYF. In nucleotides, the CDR3 is TGCGCCAGCAGCTATAGCGGGGGGGACTCCTACGAGCAGTACTTC.

This clonotype was counted ten times or more. The chain combines TRBV7-3 with TRBJ2-6; D is uncertain. This CDR3 spans 13 amino acids. Trimming left V 4 bases short and J 4 bases short, with 5 bases between. CDR1 is SGHTA and CDR2 is FQGTGA in the germline V gene. CDR3 in amino acids: CASSWTGANVLTF. For the CDR3, the DNA is TGTGCCAGCAGCTGGACGGGGGCCAACGTCCTGACTTTC. The full variable domain, its missing parts supplied by reference TRBV7-3 and TRBJ2-6, is GAGVSQTPSNKVTEKGKYVELRCDPISGHTALYWYRQSLGQGPEFLIYFQGTGAADDSGLPNDRFFAVRPEGSVSTLKIQRTERGDSAVYLCASSWTGANVLTFGAGSRLTVL.